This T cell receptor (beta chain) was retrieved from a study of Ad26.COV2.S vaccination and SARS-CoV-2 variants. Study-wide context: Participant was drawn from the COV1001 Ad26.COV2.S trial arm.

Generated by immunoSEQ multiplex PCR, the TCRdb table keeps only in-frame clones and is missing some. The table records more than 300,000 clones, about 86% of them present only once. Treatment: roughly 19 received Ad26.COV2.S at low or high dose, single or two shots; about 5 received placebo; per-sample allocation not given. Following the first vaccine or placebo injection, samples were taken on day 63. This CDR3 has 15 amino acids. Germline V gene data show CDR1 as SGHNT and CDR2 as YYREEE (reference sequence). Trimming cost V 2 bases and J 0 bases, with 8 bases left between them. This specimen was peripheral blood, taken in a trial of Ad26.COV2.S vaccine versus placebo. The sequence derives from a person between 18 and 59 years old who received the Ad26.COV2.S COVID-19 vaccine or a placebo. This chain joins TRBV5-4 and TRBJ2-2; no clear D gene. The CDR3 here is CASSFGRTNTGELFF. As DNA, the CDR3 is TGTGCCAGCAGCTTCGGTCGGACGAACACCGGGGAGCTGTTTTTT. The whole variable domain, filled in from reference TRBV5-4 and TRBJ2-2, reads ETGVTQSPTHLIKTRGQQVTLRCSSQSGHNTVSWYQQALGQGPQFIFQYYREEENGRGNFPPRFSGLQFPNYSSELNVNALELDDSALYLCASSFGRTNTGELFFGEGSRLTVL.